The 19 T cell receptor beta chains below all came from one sample that was sequenced in a study of early stage breast cancer tumors (dated by TCRdb to 2016 to 2017). Preparation of the library involved the immunoSEQ multiplex PCR assay. Entries here come from immuneACCESS through TCRdb and include only in-frame sequences with V and J called. Some clones fail to appear in such tables; in the studies checked, an unresolved V gene covers under half of the shortfall, and the cause of the remainder is unknown. The sample includes about 34,000 clones, with roughly four fifths observed a single time. Together, the top ten hold around 9.1% of the sample. The source material was breast tumor tissue. Source of these receptors: a person aged 25 to 39 with breast cancer.

The chain has TRBV7-9 and TRBJ2-1, with TRBD2 matching 7 bases. V was clipped by 1 base and J by 6 bases; unmatched bases: 6. The CDR3 extends over 15 amino acids. The germline gives CDR1 SEHNR, CDR2 FQNEAQ (reference sequence). The CDR3 nucleotides are TGTGCCAGCAGCTTAGGAAGGACTAGGGGCAATGAGCAGTTCTTC. This gives the protein CASSLGRTRGNEQFF. Supplemented by reference TRBV7-9 and TRBJ2-1, the full variable domain reads DTGVSQNPRHKITKRGQNVTFRCDPISEHNRLYWYRQTLGQGPEFLTYFQNEAQLEKSRLLSDRFSAERPKGSFSTLEIQRTEQGDSAMYLCASSLGRTRGNEQFFGPGTRLTVL.

The V and J genes are TRBV9 and TRBJ2-2; D is possibly TRBD1 or TRBD2 (6 bases each). Germline V gene lookup returns CDR1 SGDLS and CDR2 YYNGEE. The CDR3 loop spans 15 amino acids. With 7 bases removed from V and 6 bases from J, the gap between germline ends came to 19 bases. DNA of the CDR3: TGTGCCAGCGCGTTAACGTTGGGGGGCGCCGGGGAGCTGTTTTTT. This sequence encodes CASALTLGGAGELFF.

The chain links TRBV7-9 to TRBJ2-6; D remains ambiguous. The CDR3 extends over 16 amino acids. Per germline, CDR1 SEHNR and CDR2 FQNEAQ (reference sequence). Trimming removed 2 bases at V and 0 bases at J, with 8 bases between. The CDR3 region is CASSLSRASGANVLTF. Here the CDR3 DNA reads TGTGCCAGCAGCTTATCCCGGGCCTCTGGGGCCAACGTCCTGACTTTC.

This chain links TRBV30 with TRBJ1-2, with unresolved D. Germline values: CDR1 GTSNPN, CDR2 SVGIG (reference sequence). This CDR3 is built from 12 residues. V shed 0 bases and J shed 8 bases, with 10 bases lying between them. CDR3: CAWSVGRGGYTF. The CDR3 DNA follows: TGTGCCTGGAGTGTAGGCCGCGGAGGCTACACCTTC. The whole variable domain, filled in from reference TRBV30 and TRBJ1-2, reads SQTIHQWPATLVQPVGSPLSLECTVEGTSNPNLYWYRQAAGRGLQLLFYSVGIGQISSEVPQNLSASRPQDRQFILSSKKLLLSDSGFYLCAWSVGRGGYTFGSGTRLTVV.

This clone occurred a few times. The chain recombines TRBV7-9 with TRBJ2-5; D not certain. This CDR3 contains 15 residues. Germline loops: CDR1 SEHNR, CDR2 FQNEAQ (reference sequence). The V end lost 3 bases, the J end lost 5 bases, and 16 bases lay between the germline ends. The chain's CDR3 is CASSFSTPAAETQYF. CDR3 sequence (DNA): TGTGCCAGCAGCTTTTCAACACCCGCGGCGGAGACCCAGTACTTC.

The chain recombines TRBV6-5 with TRBJ2-3; D not resolved. The ends were cut back, 0 bases at V and 4 bases at J, with 8 bases in the middle. Germline CDR1 reads MNHEY; CDR2 reads SVGAGI. The length of the CDR3 is 14 residues. The CDR3 DNA follows: TGTGCCAGCAGTTACTCAGTCCTGGCAGATACGCAGTATTTT. This gives the protein CASSYSVLADTQYF.

The chain uses TRBV19 and TRBJ2-7; 8 nucleotides agree with TRBD1. Per germline, CDR1 LNHDA and CDR2 SQIVND (reference sequence). The CDR3 has 13 amino acids. Trimming cost V 7 bases and J 0 bases; bases outside gene matches: 2. The CDR3 DNA is TGTGCCAGTAAAACAGGGGGCTCCTACGAGCAGTACTTC. This sequence encodes CASKTGGSYEQYF.

The rearrangement uses TRBV19 and TRBJ1-2, with 11 positions matching TRBD1. The ends lost 8 bases at V and 8 bases at J; junction bases unmatched: 13. The CDR3 is 15 amino acids. CDR1 and CDR2 (germline): LNHDA, SQIVND (reference sequence). The CDR3 loop reads CASWKPGQGDQGYTF. In nucleotides, the CDR3 is TGTGCCAGTTGGAAACCGGGACAGGGGGATCAGGGCTACACCTTC.

The rearrangement joins TRBV27 to TRBJ1-1; D ambiguous. Trimming pared 3 bases from V and 1 base from J, leaving 12 bases between. This CDR3 region has 15 residues. Germline CDR1 MNHEY, CDR2 SMNVEV (reference sequence). The CDR3: CASSLSWARNTEAFF. DNA for the CDR3: TGTGCCAGCAGTTTGAGCTGGGCCAGGAACACTGAAGCTTTCTTT.

This clone was detected once. V and J are TRBV28 and TRBJ2-7; D not resolved. V lost 3 bases to trimming and J lost 6 bases, with 18 bases between them. The CDR3 is made up of 15 amino acids. In germline, CDR1 is MDHEN, CDR2 SYDVKM. CDR3 sequence: CASSFQKGEPGEQYF. The DNA for the CDR3 is TGTGCCAGCAGTTTTCAGAAGGGCGAGCCGGGCGAGCAGTACTTC.

This chain links TRBV28 with TRBJ1-5; tentatively, D is TRBD1 (5 bases). V lost 6 bases to trimming and J lost 0 bases, with 12 bases between them. This CDR3 is 15 amino acids long. The V gene's germline CDR1 is MDHEN and CDR2 SYDVKM. The DNA for the CDR3 is TGTGCCAGCAGGGATGACAGCGATAGCAATCAGCCCCAGCATTTT. It translates to CASRDDSDSNQPQHF.

The V call is TRBV5-1, the J call TRBJ2-2; TRBD2 matches 8 bases. The CDR3 has 16 amino acids. The trim removed 2 bases at V and 3 bases at J, leaving 6 bases unmatched. Per the germline V gene, CDR1 is SGHRS and CDR2 is YFSETQ. The CDR3 DNA reads as TGCGCCAGCAGCTTTTTAGCGGGGAGGGACACCGGGGAGCTGTTTTTT. Encoded protein: CASSFLAGRDTGELFF. The entire variable domain, with the rest obtained from reference TRBV5-1 and TRBJ2-2, is as follows: KAGVTQTPRYLIKTRGQQVTLSCSPISGHRSVSWYQQTPGQGLQFLFEYFSETQRNKGNFPGRFSGRQFSNSRSEMNVSTLELGDSALYLCASSFLAGRDTGELFFGEGSRLTVL.

This clone is medium-sized (0.01 to 0.1%) in the sample. The J gene is TRBJ1-1, the V gene TRBV12-5; 7 positions match TRBD1. Looked up from germline, CDR1 is LGHNT and CDR2 is FRNRAP. The CDR3 is 14 residues long. Trimming cost V 2 bases and J 8 bases; bases outside gene matches: 8. The DNA of the CDR3 is TGTGCTAGTGGTTTGATGACACCGGGACAGGAAGCTTTCTTT. Protein product: CASGLMTPGQEAFF.

V is TRBV19 and J is TRBJ1-5; D is unresolved. Germline CDR1 reads LNHDA; CDR2 reads SQIVND (reference sequence). This CDR3 comprises 14 residues. V was clipped by 3 bases and J by 4 bases, with 10 bases between them. CDR3 loop: CASSMLQRNQPQHF. In nucleotides, the CDR3 is TGTGCCAGTAGTATGTTACAGCGTAATCAGCCCCAGCATTTT.

The V call is TRBV11-2, the J call TRBJ2-3; D is possibly TRBD1 (6 bases). V was clipped by 2 bases and J by 2 bases, with 11 bases between them. Germline assignment: CDR1 SGHAT and CDR2 FQNNGV. There are 15 residues in the CDR3. In DNA, the CDR3 is TGTGCCAGCAGCTTAACAGGGATGGACACAGATACGCAGTATTTT. Protein sequence: CASSLTGMDTDTQYF.

This clone is a singleton in its sample. V gene TRBV7-9 combines with J gene TRBJ2-5, with D perhaps matching TRBD2 (5 bases). Between the trimmed V and J ends, which lost 4 bases and 5 bases, there was a span of 8 bases. This CDR3 contains 12 residues. Germline V gene data show CDR1 as SEHNR and CDR2 as FQNEAQ (reference sequence). The CDR3 coding sequence is TGTGCCAGCAGCTGGGAGTTGGAGACCCAGTACTTC. This gives the protein CASSWELETQYF. The full variable domain, in which reference TRBV7-9 and TRBJ2-5 provide the parts outside the CDR3, is DTGVSQNPRHKITKRGQNVTFRCDPISEHNRLYWYRQTLGQGPEFLTYFQNEAQLEKSRLLSDRFSAERPKGSFSTLEIQRTEQGDSAMYLCASSWELETQYFGPGTRLLVL.

V gene TRBV15 combines with J gene TRBJ2-1, with TRBD2 identical over 7 bases. The CDR3 extends over 19 amino acids. Germline V gene lookup returns CDR1 LNHNV and CDR2 YYDKDF (reference sequence). V trimming: 0 bases; J trimming: 4 bases; junction bases outside the gene matches: 15. In DNA form, the CDR3 reads TGTGCCACCAGCAGAGATCGTCCCCCCTGGGCGGGAGCATACAATGAGCAGTTCTTC. This codes for CATSRDRPPWAGAYNEQFF.

V usage is TRBV9 and J usage is TRBJ2-7; D remains unclear. The CDR3 extends over 13 amino acids. Trimming took off 4 bases at V and 0 bases at J, with 8 bases between the two ends. Germline CDR1 reads SGDLS; CDR2 reads YYNGEE. CDR3 protein: CASSPPSSYEQYF. In DNA form, the CDR3 reads TGTGCCAGCAGCCCCCCTAGCTCCTACGAGCAGTACTTC.

This rearrangement joins TRBV25-1 to TRBJ2-7; 8 bases agree with TRBD2. J gave up 2 bases and V 9 bases, and 12 bases lay outside the gene matches. CDR3 length equals 15 residues. CDR1 and CDR2 (germline): MGHDK, SYGVNS. The CDR3 reads CAREGASGRPYEQYF. CDR3 in DNA: TGTGCCAGGGAAGGGGCCAGCGGGAGACCCTACGAGCAGTACTTC.